What follows are 24 T cell receptor beta chains derived from one specimen sequenced in a study of blood T cell repertoires in COVID-19. Produced via immunoSEQ multiplex PCR; TCRdb's table is partial and in-frame only. The table has fewer than 60,000 clones, about 83% seen once. Specimen: peripheral blood. These TCRs come from a human donor in a cohort sampled during active COVID-19.

The chain is built from TRBV19 and TRBJ1-5; 11 bases map to TRBD1. V trimming: 3 bases; J trimming: 0 bases; junction bases outside the gene matches: 7. The CDR3 runs 18 residues. Looked up from germline, CDR1 is LNHDA and CDR2 is SQIVND (reference sequence). This CDR3 is CASSMLWTGGYSNQPQHF. The CDR3 DNA sequence: TGTGCCAGTAGTATGTTGTGGACAGGGGGCTATAGCAATCAGCCCCAGCATTTT.

This clone was counted between two and nine times. V is TRBV6-6 and J is TRBJ1-1; 11 bases are shared with TRBD1. V lost 3 bases and J lost 5; bases outside the gene matches: 8. The CDR3 spans 16 residues. CDR1 and CDR2 (germline): MNHNY, SVGAGI (reference sequence). CDR3 DNA sequence: TGTGCCAGCAGTTATTGGACAGGGGGCGGTTGGACTGAAGCTTTCTTT. Protein sequence: CASSYWTGGGWTEAFF.

CDR3: CASSEILSYGYTF. In DNA form, the CDR3 reads TGTGCCAGCAGTGAAATTCTGAGCTATGGCTACACCTTC. The J gene is TRBJ1-2, the V gene TRBV6-1; no reliable D call. CDR1 is MNHNS and CDR2 is SASEGT in the germline V gene. This CDR3 is built from 13 residues. V dropped 2 bases and J dropped 4 bases, with 8 bases sitting between them.

This sequence joins TRBV6-6 and TRBJ2-2, with a tentative D call TRBD1 (6 bases). Per germline, CDR1 MNHNY and CDR2 SVGAGI (reference sequence). The V and J ends lost 6 bases and 4 bases respectively, with 18 bases between them. This CDR3 has 16 residues. CDR3 sequence: CASSRYRVESTGELFF. The CDR3 DNA reads as TGTGCCAGCAGCCGCTACAGGGTGGAAAGCACCGGGGAGCTGTTTTTT.

The V call is TRBV2, the J call TRBJ2-6; no reliable D call. Germline CDR1 SNHLY, CDR2 FYNNEI. The CDR3 runs to 18 residues. Trimming cost V 7 bases and J 0 bases, with 19 bases left between them. DNA for the CDR3: TGTGCCAGCACCACTTTTGGGCACCCGTCCTCTGGGGCCAACGTCCTGACTTTC. As protein: CASTTFGHPSSGANVLTF.

J is TRBJ2-2 and V is TRBV7-2, with a weak D call TRBD2 (7 bases). Germline V gene sequence: CDR1 SGHTA, CDR2 FQGNSA. Trimming removed 0 bases from V and 10 bases from J, with 21 bases in between. This CDR3 is built from 17 residues. DNA of the CDR3: TGTGCCAGCAGCTTAGCGCCAGAGGGGGGGCTGAGAGAGGAGCTGTTTTTT. It codes for CASSLAPEGGLREELFF.

This clone appeared a few times. The V gene is TRBV5-4, the J gene TRBJ2-1; a possible D gene is TRBD2 (5 bases). Looked up from germline, CDR1 is SGHNT and CDR2 is YYREEE (reference sequence). The germline V and J ends were trimmed by 4 bases and 15 bases, with 26 bases remaining between them. This CDR3 spans 15 amino acids. CDR3 region: CASSLERRADPGGFF. The CDR3 bases are TGTGCCAGCAGCCTGGAGAGGCGGGCGGATCCTGGTGGGTTCTTC.

This clone has a count of ten or more. This sequence joins TRBV5-5 and TRBJ2-1, with D perhaps TRBD1 (6 bases). Germline-derived CDR1 and CDR2 are SGHKS and YYEKEE (reference sequence). The CDR3 consists of 13 residues. The ends were cut back, 3 bases at V and 4 bases at J, with 8 bases in the middle. This CDR3 is CASSSQGYNEQFF. The CDR3, as DNA: TGTGCCAGCAGCTCTCAGGGGTACAATGAGCAGTTCTTC.

The chain uses TRBV5-1 and TRBJ2-7; the D gene is possibly TRBD1 (5 bases). This CDR3 region has 13 residues. The ends were cut back, 5 bases at V and 4 bases at J, with 13 bases in the middle. Germline values: CDR1 SGHRS, CDR2 YFSETQ. Written as DNA, the CDR3 is TGCGCCAGCAGTCTCGACAGCCTTTACGAGCAGTACTTC. Amino acids: CASSLDSLYEQYF.

This chain links TRBV7-9 with TRBJ1-4; a weak D match, TRBD1 (6 bases). Trimming left V 5 bases short and J 7 bases short, with 11 bases between. The germline CDR1 and CDR2 sequences are SEHNR and FQNEAQ (reference sequence). The CDR3 has 13 amino acids. The CDR3, as DNA: TGTGCCAGCAGCCAGGGACAACGTGAAAAACTGTTTTTT. Translated, it gives CASSQGQREKLFF.

The genes are TRBV19 and TRBJ1-4, with 7 positions matching TRBD1. V lost 5 bases and J lost 1; bases outside the gene matches: 7. The length of the CDR3 is 16 residues. From germline, CDR1 is LNHDA and CDR2 SQIVND (reference sequence). The CDR3 bases are TGTGCCAGTAGTGCCCCCCGACAGGGAACTAATGAAAAACTGTTTTTT. This gives the protein CASSAPRQGTNEKLFF.

The chain recombines TRBV4-1 with TRBJ1-5; D might be TRBD1 (5 bases). The CDR3 has 15 amino acids. Germline loops: CDR1 MGHRA, CDR2 YSYEKL. Trimming took off 0 bases at V and 11 bases at J, with 17 bases between the two ends. The CDR3 DNA sequence: TGCGCCAGCAGCCAAGAAATTACTGGGGCCTCAGCCCAGCATTTT. Translated, it gives CASSQEITGASAQHF.

This clone was seen just once. The CDR3: CASRVTGLYGYTF. Written as DNA, the CDR3 is TGTGCCAGCAGAGTGACAGGGCTTTATGGCTACACCTTC. This rearrangement joins TRBV6-5 to TRBJ1-2; 7 nucleotides agree with TRBD1. The CDR3 totals 13 residues. V was clipped by 6 bases and J by 5 bases; unmatched bases: 6. Germline-derived CDR1 and CDR2 are MNHEY and SVGAGI.

The rearrangement uses TRBV4-1 and TRBJ1-3; D unclear. CDR1 is MGHRA, CDR2 YSYEKL, per germline. The CDR3 consists of 15 residues. Between the trimmed V and J ends, which lost 0 bases and 0 bases, there was a span of 6 bases. The CDR3 loop reads CASSQDWSSGNTIYF. CDR3 DNA: TGCGCCAGCAGCCAAGATTGGAGCTCTGGAAACACCATATATTTT.

V usage is TRBV28 and J usage is TRBJ1-2, with 11 bases matching TRBD1. The V segment lost 5 bases and the J segment 8 bases; nucleotides outside the gene matches: 7. Germline values: CDR1 MDHEN, CDR2 SYDVKM. This CDR3 has 14 residues. CDR3 sequence (DNA): TGTGCCAGCAGTCTCGGGACAGGGGGTCGAGGCTACACCTTC. Translating it yields CASSLGTGGRGYTF.

V usage is TRBV5-1 and J usage is TRBJ2-1; 11 bases match TRBD2. V lost 4 bases to trimming and J lost 7 bases; unmatched junction nucleotides: 7. The germline V gene has CDR1 SGHRS and CDR2 YFSETQ. CDR3 length: 15 residues. CDR3 sequence: CASSLTGTSGNEQFF. The DNA for the CDR3 is TGCGCCAGCAGCCTTACCGGGACTAGCGGAAATGAGCAGTTCTTC.

The chain joins TRBV12-3 or TRBV12-4 to TRBJ1-2; unclear D gene. The V end lost 0 bases, the J end lost 4 bases, and 3 bases lay between the germline ends. The CDR3 sequence is 12 residues long. The CDR3 spells CASSLAAYGYTF. Written as DNA, the CDR3 is TGTGCCAGCAGTTTAGCGGCCTATGGCTACACCTTC.

The chain has TRBV18 and TRBJ2-3; D unresolved. Deletions cut 3 bases from V and 0 bases from J, with 10 bases between. The CDR3 runs 15 residues. Germline-derived CDR1 and CDR2 are KGHSH and LQKENI. The CDR3 DNA is TGTGCCAGCTCACCTTGGCAGGAAAGCACAGATACGCAGTATTTT. Translated: CASSPWQESTDTQYF.

The chain has TRBV13 and TRBJ2-5, with 11 nucleotides matching TRBD2. The CDR3 covers 15 residues. Trimming cost V 5 bases and J 5 bases; bases outside gene matches: 7. In germline, CDR1 is PRHDT, CDR2 FYEKMQ (reference sequence). CDR3 nucleotides: TGTGCCAGCAGCCTGCGGACTAGCGGGTTTGAGACCCAGTACTTC. It yields the protein CASSLRTSGFETQYF.

The chain links TRBV5-1 to TRBJ2-1, with 9 bases aligning to TRBD2. The CDR3 has 19 residues. V dropped 4 bases and J dropped 1; count of bases not matched to a gene: 15. Germline V gene lookup returns CDR1 SGHRS and CDR2 YFSETQ. The CDR3 region has the DNA TGCGCCAGCAGCCCGGGAGGGACTAGCACCCAGGGGTCCTACAATGAGCAGTTCTTC. Amino acid sequence: CASSPGGTSTQGSYNEQFF. Looking up the rest from reference TRBV5-1 and TRBJ2-1 gives the full variable domain: KAGVTQTPRYLIKTRGQQVTLSCSPISGHRSVSWYQQTPGQGLQFLFEYFSETQRNKGNFPGRFSGRQFSNSRSEMNVSTLELGDSALYLCASSPGGTSTQGSYNEQFFGPGTRLTVL.

The genes are TRBV29-1 and TRBJ2-3; TRBD2 aligns across 9 bases. V lost 1 base and J lost 2; bases outside the gene matches: 1. Germline values: CDR1 SQVTM, CDR2 ANQGSEA. The CDR3 is 14 amino acids. DNA of the CDR3: TGCAGCGTTGAAGGCGGGGGGGCCACAGATACGCAGTATTTT. Its translation: CSVEGGGATDTQYF.

The rearrangement links TRBV18 to TRBJ1-2, with no clear D. The CDR3 is made up of 14 amino acids. The germline gives CDR1 KGHSH, CDR2 LQKENI. V was clipped by 3 bases and J by 4 bases, with 12 bases between them. The CDR3: CASSPDSIGYGYTF. For the CDR3, the DNA is TGTGCCAGCTCACCTGACTCCATTGGCTATGGCTACACCTTC.

V is TRBV5-4 and J is TRBJ1-3; D uncertain. The V gene lost 2 bases and the J gene lost 4 bases, with 13 bases spanning the gap. CDR3 length: 15 residues. Germline CDR1 is SGHNT and CDR2 is YYREEE (reference sequence). CDR3 DNA sequence: TGTGCCAGCAGCTTTGAGAGAAGCTCAGGAAACACCATATATTTT. Protein: CASSFERSSGNTIYF.

The V gene is TRBV19, the J gene TRBJ2-5; 8 nucleotides line up with TRBD1. Unmatched junction bases numbered 9, after V lost 1 base and J lost 5 bases. CDR1 is LNHDA and CDR2 is SQIVND in the germline V gene (reference sequence). The CDR3 contains 16 residues. The CDR3 bases are TGTGCCAGTAGTATAGGAGGCAGGGGGCTGGGGGAGACCCAGTACTTC. This codes for CASSIGGRGLGETQYF. The variable domain in full, completed from reference TRBV19 and TRBJ2-5, reads DGGITQSPKYLFRKEGQNVTLSCEQNLNHDAMYWYRQDPGQGLRLIYYSQIVNDFQKGDIAEGYSVSREKKESFPLTVTSAQKNPTAFYLCASSIGGRGLGETQYFGPGTRLLVL.